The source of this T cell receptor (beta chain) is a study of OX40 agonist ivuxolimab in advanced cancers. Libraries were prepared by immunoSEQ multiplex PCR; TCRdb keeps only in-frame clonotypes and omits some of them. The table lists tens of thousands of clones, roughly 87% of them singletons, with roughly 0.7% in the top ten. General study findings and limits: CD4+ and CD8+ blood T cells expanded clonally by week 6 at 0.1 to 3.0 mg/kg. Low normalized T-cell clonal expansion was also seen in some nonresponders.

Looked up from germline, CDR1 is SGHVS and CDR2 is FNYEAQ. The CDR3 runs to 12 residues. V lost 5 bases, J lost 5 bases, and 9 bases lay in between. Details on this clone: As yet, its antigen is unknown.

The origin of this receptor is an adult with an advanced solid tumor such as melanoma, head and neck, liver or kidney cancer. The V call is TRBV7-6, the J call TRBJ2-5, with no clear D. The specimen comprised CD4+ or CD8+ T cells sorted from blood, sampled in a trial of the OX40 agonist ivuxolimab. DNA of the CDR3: TGTGCCAGCAGCCCCCAGGTGGAGACCCAGTACTTC. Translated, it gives CASSPQVETQYF.